This TCR beta chain was observed in a study of blood T cell repertoires in COVID-19. Overall study: Acute and convalescent COVID-19 samples came from the United States, Italy and Spain. The cDNA or gDNA used as material had been derived from T cells, B-cell-depleted T cells, or PBMCs.

Germline V CDR1 and CDR2: MNHEY, SVGAGI. There are 15 residues in the CDR3. The ends were cut back, 0 bases at V and 3 bases at J, with 9 bases in the middle. As originally analysed: Reference gene primer amplification gave nucleated cell count estimates. Profiled with immunoSEQ multiplex PCR; TCRdb holds only in-frame clones, not every one. That table supplies the V and J calls and clone size; D and trimming were determined from the DNA. This repertoire shows 120,000 or so clones, less than 90% found once; its top ten account for about 7.4%. The sequence came from a man in his 70s who had recovered from COVID-19. Sample: peripheral blood. This chain joins TRBV6-5 and TRBJ1-3; perhaps TRBD1 as D (5 bases). The CDR3 spells CASSYSPRVGNTIYF. Here the CDR3 DNA reads TGTGCCAGCAGTTACTCGCCCAGGGTTGGAAACACCATATATTTT.